This T cell receptor (beta chain) was identified in a study of blood T cell repertoires in COVID-19. The wider study: Both acute and convalescent COVID-19 samples were obtained from the United States, Italy and Spain. In each case, the material was cDNA or gDNA derived from T cells, B-cell-depleted T cells, or PBMCs.

The V segment lost 3 bases and the J segment 4 bases; nucleotides outside the gene matches: 5. CDR3 length: 14 residues. The germline gives CDR1 KGHSH, CDR2 LQKENI. Per the study methods: From reference gene primer amplification, estimates of nucleated cell counts were derived. This table comes from immunoSEQ multiplex PCR, and its TCRdb copy is limited to in-frame clones, with some not included. V, J and clone size reflect that table, while D and trimming were determined from the DNA. Of 300,000 or so clones listed, approximately 88% are singletons. The receptor's source is a woman aged 25 to 39 who had recovered from COVID-19. The rearrangement joins TRBV18 to TRBJ1-2, with 7 nucleotides matching TRBD1. The sequenced material came from peripheral blood. The CDR3 bases are TGTGCCAGCTCACCCGAGACAGGGAGCTATGGCTACACCTTC. This codes for CASSPETGSYGYTF.